These 23 T cell receptor beta chains were sequenced from one sample in a study of shared clonotypes between healthy human individuals. Only in-frame clones appear in the TCRdb table, and some are missing; sequencing was by immunoSEQ multiplex PCR. The sample has fewer than 2.5 million clones, roughly 93% seen once; the top ten hold around 0.4%. Sequencing input: naive CD4+ T cells from PBMCs. Specified subset: CD45RA+ positively selected. Receptors were obtained from a man aged 18 to 35 in good health. Some clones in this sample may be carry-over from other donors' samples.

J is TRBJ1-1 and V is TRBV28; tentative D call: TRBD1 (6 bases). This CDR3 has 13 residues. Trimming removed 8 bases from V and 4 bases from J, with 14 bases in between. Germline loops: CDR1 MDHEN, CDR2 SYDVKM. The CDR3 loop reads CASQGGGGTEAFF. Here the CDR3 DNA reads TGTGCCAGCCAAGGGGGAGGGGGCACTGAAGCTTTCTTT. Full variable domain (outside the CDR3, taken from reference TRBV28 and TRBJ1-1): DVKVTQSSRYLVKRTGEKVFLECVQDMDHENMFWYRQDPGLGLRLIYFSYDVKMKEKGDIPEGYSVSREKKERFSLILESASTNQTSMYLCASQGGGGTEAFFGQGTRLTVV.

The chain couples TRBV21-1 to TRBJ1-5. TRBV21-1 is given as a pseudogene. The length of the CDR3 is 18 residues. CDR3 sequence (DNA): TGTGCCAGCAGCAAACCGCGACAGCGCCTGAGGGACAATCAGCCCCAGCATTTT. Its protein product is CASSKPRQRLRDNQPQHF.

This chain joins TRBV28 and TRBJ1-1, with no clear D. V shed 1 base and J shed 0 bases, with 9 bases lying between them. This CDR3 region has 15 residues. Germline values: CDR1 MDHEN, CDR2 SYDVKM. The CDR3 spells CASSLSQLLNTEAFF. The CDR3 DNA reads TGTGCCAGCAGTTTATCTCAGCTACTGAACACTGAAGCTTTCTTT.

Only one count was recorded for this clone. The gene calls are TRBV11-1 and TRBJ2-3; 11 nucleotides agree with TRBD2. The CDR3 totals 16 residues. Trimming took 4 bases from V and 1 from J; bases not matched to a gene: 4. Germline assignment: CDR1 SGHAT and CDR2 FQDESV (reference sequence). As DNA, the CDR3 is TGTGCCAGCAGCTCAAGACTAGCGGGACGCACAGATACGCAGTATTTT. This sequence encodes CASSSRLAGRTDTQYF.

This sequence joins TRBV7-3 and TRBJ2-7; 8 bases agree with TRBD2. Losses at the gene ends were 0 bases for V and 0 bases for J; bases not matched to a gene: 4. This CDR3 contains 16 residues. The V gene's germline CDR1 is SGHTA and CDR2 FQGTGA. CDR3 amino acids: CASSLTGSGASYEQYF. CDR3 nucleotides: TGTGCCAGCAGCTTAACGGGTAGCGGGGCCTCCTACGAGCAGTACTTC.

V is TRBV5-1 and J is TRBJ2-1, with unresolved D. V lost 0 bases and J 6 bases, leaving 13 bases between the germline ends. CDR1 SGHRS and CDR2 YFSETQ come from the germline V gene. This CDR3 has 15 amino acids. CDR3 DNA: TGCGCCAGCAGCTTGGCGGGCATGGACCCCAATGAGCAGTTCTTC. It yields the protein CASSLAGMDPNEQFF.

The rearrangement uses TRBV7-3 and TRBJ1-3; no firm D call. Per the germline V gene, CDR1 is SGHTA and CDR2 is FQGTGA. The CDR3 consists of 14 residues. With 5 bases removed from V and 0 bases from J, the gap between germline ends came to 8 bases. The CDR3 DNA reads TGTGCCAGCAGCCTACGGGGCTCTGGAAACACCATATATTTT. This codes for CASSLRGSGNTIYF.

The chain couples TRBV5-1 to TRBJ1-2; 12 nucleotides match TRBD1. The trim removed 4 bases at V and 3 bases at J, leaving 4 bases unmatched. This CDR3 is built from 15 residues. Germline V lookup: CDR1 SGHRS, CDR2 YFSETQ. CDR3 loop: CASSPGQGADYGYTF. The DNA of the CDR3 is TGCGCCAGCAGCCCGGGACAGGGGGCTGACTATGGCTACACCTTC.

This clone was counted a single time. V and J are TRBV7-3 and TRBJ2-3, with 7 bases lining up with TRBD2. The V and J ends lost 2 bases and 4 bases, in that order; junction bases with no gene match: 9. Germline lookup yields CDR1 SGHTA and CDR2 FQGTGA. The CDR3 consists of 16 residues. Here the CDR3 reads CASSLVLGEGPDTQYF. CDR3 DNA sequence: TGTGCCAGCAGCTTAGTTTTGGGGGAGGGCCCAGATACGCAGTATTTT. The variable domain in full, with the rest retrieved from reference TRBV7-3 and TRBJ2-3, is GAGVSQTPSNKVTEKGKYVELRCDPISGHTALYWYRQSLGQGPEFLIYFQGTGAADDSGLPNDRFFAVRPEGSVSTLKIQRTERGDSAVYLCASSLVLGEGPDTQYFGPGTRLTVL.

This clone was counted at least ten times. Other DNA sequences from this sample encode an identical CDR3 as well. This sequence joins TRBV6-1 and TRBJ2-5; the match to TRBD2 covers 12 bases. Germline values: CDR1 MNHNS, CDR2 SASEGT. Trimming at V came to 2 bases and at J to 2 bases, leaving 0 bases not matched to a gene. This CDR3 spans 15 amino acids. The DNA for the CDR3 is TGTGCCAGCAGTGAACTAGCGGGAGGGCAAGAGACCCAGTACTTC. Amino acids: CASSELAGGQETQYF.

The chain employs TRBV28 and TRBJ1-1; D unclear. Germline assignment: CDR1 MDHEN and CDR2 SYDVKM. The CDR3 contains 13 residues. With 6 bases removed from V and 7 bases from J, the gap between germline ends came to 15 bases. The DNA for the CDR3 is TGTGCCAGCAGGCCGGTAGACAAGGATGAAGCTTTCTTT. It is translated as CASRPVDKDEAFF.

This chain links TRBV5-1 with TRBJ1-4; D remains ambiguous. Per germline, CDR1 SGHRS and CDR2 YFSETQ. V shed 4 bases and J shed 3 bases, with 13 bases lying between them. This CDR3 has 15 residues. CDR3 DNA: TGCGCCAGCAGCCCCTGGGTATTAGCTAATGAAAAACTGTTTTTT. It yields the protein CASSPWVLANEKLFF.

The V gene is TRBV2, the J gene TRBJ2-5; 8 nucleotides agree with TRBD1. CDR1 is SNHLY, CDR2 FYNNEI, per germline. The V gene end was trimmed by 3 bases and the J gene end by 1 base; junction bases not matched to a gene: 1. The CDR3 length is 14 residues. CDR3 sequence (DNA): TGTGCCAGCAGTGAGACAGGGGTCCAAGAGACCCAGTACTTC. It yields the protein CASSETGVQETQYF.

This chain links TRBV10-1 with TRBJ2-7; tentatively, D is TRBD1 (7 bases). Per the germline V gene, CDR1 is WNHNN and CDR2 is SYGVQD (reference sequence). V dropped 5 bases and J dropped 5 bases, with 16 bases sitting between them. There are 14 residues in the CDR3. CDR3 nucleotides: TGCGCCAGCAGTCCCTCGACAGGGAGGAACGAGCAGTACTTC. Its translation is CASSPSTGRNEQYF.

This clone was observed once. This sequence joins TRBV6-1 and TRBJ2-7, with D hard to call. Deletions cut 2 bases from V and 2 bases from J, with 7 bases between. The CDR3 extends over 13 amino acids. Germline loops: CDR1 MNHNS, CDR2 SASEGT. The CDR3 is CASSEMDTYEQYF. CDR3 DNA: TGTGCCAGCAGTGAAATGGATACCTACGAGCAGTACTTC.

The chain links TRBV28 to TRBJ1-3; 9 bases are a match to TRBD1. The CDR3 covers 20 residues. Losses at the gene ends were 8 bases for V and 0 bases for J; bases not matched to a gene: 20. Germline V gene lookup returns CDR1 MDHEN and CDR2 SYDVKM. The CDR3 sequence: CASRGGRTGVLSFSGNTIYF. CDR3 DNA sequence: TGTGCCAGCCGGGGGGGACGGACAGGGGTCCTATCGTTCTCTGGAAACACCATATATTTT.

V and J are TRBV25-1 and TRBJ1-5; 7 bases are shared with TRBD1. Per germline, CDR1 MGHDK and CDR2 SYGVNS. The CDR3 totals 15 residues. V shed 3 bases and J 4 bases; nucleotides not matched to a gene: 6. In DNA form, the CDR3 reads TGTGCCAGCAGTGAGGTCACAGGGGAGAATCAGCCCCAGCATTTT. Its protein product is CASSEVTGENQPQHF.

As for this clone: This sample also contains other DNA sequences that code for the same CDR3. The gene calls are TRBV5-6 and TRBJ1-1; the match to TRBD1 covers 7 bases. Germline CDR1 SGHDT, CDR2 YYEEEE. This CDR3 region has 15 residues. V lost 3 bases and J lost 3; bases outside the gene matches: 8. CDR3 in DNA: TGTGCCAGCAGCTCCCAGGGGGGCGCGGACACTGAAGCTTTCTTT. Residues: CASSSQGGADTEAFF.

The chain is built from TRBV28 and TRBJ2-1; D may be TRBD1 (6 bases). In germline, CDR1 is MDHEN, CDR2 SYDVKM. The V and J ends lost 4 bases and 10 bases respectively, with 17 bases between them. This CDR3 spans 14 amino acids. DNA of the CDR3: TGTGCCAGCAGTTCGATAGGGGGAATGGAGGAGCAGTTCTTC. The encoded protein is CASSSIGGMEEQFF.

The chain links TRBV7-8 to TRBJ2-7; 13 bases align to TRBD2. CDR3 length: 15 amino acids. V dropped 5 bases and J dropped 6; count of bases not matched to a gene: 7. Germline V lookup: CDR1 SGHVS, CDR2 FQNEAQ. CDR3 region: CASSERRTSGSEQYF. The CDR3 bases are TGTGCCAGCAGCGAAAGACGGACTAGCGGGAGCGAGCAGTACTTC.

Comment on this clone: Other DNA sequences in the same sample also yield this CDR3. The rearrangement joins TRBV18 to TRBJ1-2; no definite D call. This CDR3 has 13 residues. V lost 6 bases, J lost 5 bases, and 13 bases lay in between. Germline V gives CDR1 KGHSH, CDR2 LQKENI. The CDR3 reads CASSPGEGYGYTF. CDR3 nucleotide sequence: TGTGCCAGCTCGCCCGGGGAAGGATATGGCTACACCTTC.

A single count supports this clone. The chain uses TRBV18 and TRBJ1-2; 7 positions match TRBD1. This CDR3 is built from 16 residues. Germline V lookup: CDR1 KGHSH, CDR2 LQKENI. Trimming removed 6 bases from V and 5 bases from J; junction bases left unmatched: 15. The CDR3 nucleotides read TGTGCCAGCTCTCAACAGCGCGTACAGGGGCAGTATGGCTACACCTTC. Encoded protein: CASSQQRVQGQYGYTF.

In regard to this clone: This specimen includes other DNA sequences encoding the same CDR3. The J gene is TRBJ2-3, the V gene TRBV28, with D unclear. The CDR3 runs to 13 residues. The V end was cut by 2 bases, the J end by 1 base, with 4 bases between. The germline gives CDR1 MDHEN, CDR2 SYDVKM. CDR3 sequence reads: CASSLEGTDTQYF. CDR3 sequence (DNA): TGTGCCAGCAGTTTAGAGGGCACAGATACGCAGTATTTT.